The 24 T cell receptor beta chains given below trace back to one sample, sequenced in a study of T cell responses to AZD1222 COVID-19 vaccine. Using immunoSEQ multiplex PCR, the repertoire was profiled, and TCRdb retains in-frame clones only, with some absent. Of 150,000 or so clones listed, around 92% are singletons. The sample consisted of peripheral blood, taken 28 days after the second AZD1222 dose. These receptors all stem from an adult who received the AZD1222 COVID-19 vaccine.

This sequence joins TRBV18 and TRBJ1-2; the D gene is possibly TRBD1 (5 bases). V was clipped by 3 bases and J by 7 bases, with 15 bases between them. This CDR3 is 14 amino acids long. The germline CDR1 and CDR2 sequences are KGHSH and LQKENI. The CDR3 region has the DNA TGTGCCAGCTCACCCGGATCGCCTCAGGGTGGCTACACCTTC. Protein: CASSPGSPQGGYTF.

CDR3 protein: CASSLGTGGYGDSGNTIYF. The CDR3, as DNA: TGCGCCAGCAGTTTAGGGACAGGGGGATACGGAGACTCTGGAAACACCATATATTTT. The chain links TRBV5-1 to TRBJ1-3; 11 nucleotides align to TRBD1. The CDR3 extends over 19 amino acids. CDR1 is SGHRS and CDR2 is YFSETQ in the germline V gene. The V segment lost 5 bases and the J segment 0 bases; nucleotides outside the gene matches: 13.

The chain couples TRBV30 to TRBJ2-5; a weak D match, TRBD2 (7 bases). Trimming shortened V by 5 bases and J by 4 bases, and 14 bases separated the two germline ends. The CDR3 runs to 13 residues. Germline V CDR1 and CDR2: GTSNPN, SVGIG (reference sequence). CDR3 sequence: CAWETGRVETQYF. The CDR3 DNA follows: TGTGCCTGGGAAACAGGGAGGGTAGAGACCCAGTACTTC.

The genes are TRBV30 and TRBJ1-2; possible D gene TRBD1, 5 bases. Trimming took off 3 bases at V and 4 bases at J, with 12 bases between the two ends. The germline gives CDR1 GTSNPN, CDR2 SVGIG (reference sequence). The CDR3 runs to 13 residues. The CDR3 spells CAWSSGGSYGYTF. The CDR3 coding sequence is TGTGCCTGGAGCAGTGGGGGTAGCTATGGCTACACCTTC. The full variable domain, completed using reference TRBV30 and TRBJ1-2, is SQTIHQWPATLVQPVGSPLSLECTVEGTSNPNLYWYRQAAGRGLQLLFYSVGIGQISSEVPQNLSASRPQDRQFILSSKKLLLSDSGFYLCAWSSGGSYGYTFGSGTRLTVV.

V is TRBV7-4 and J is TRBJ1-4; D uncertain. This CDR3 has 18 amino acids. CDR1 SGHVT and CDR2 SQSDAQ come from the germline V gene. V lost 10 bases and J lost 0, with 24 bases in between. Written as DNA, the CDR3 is TGTGCCACCCACAATTTTCGGAGTCAGAATGCAACTAATGAAAAACTGTTTTTT. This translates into CATHNFRSQNATNEKLFF. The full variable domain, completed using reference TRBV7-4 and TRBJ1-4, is GAGVSQSPRYKVAKRGRDVALRCDSISGHVTLYWYRQTLGQGSEVLTYSQSDAQRDKSGRPSGRFSAERPERSVSTLKIQRTEQGDSAVYLCATHNFRSQNATNEKLFFGSGTQLSVL.

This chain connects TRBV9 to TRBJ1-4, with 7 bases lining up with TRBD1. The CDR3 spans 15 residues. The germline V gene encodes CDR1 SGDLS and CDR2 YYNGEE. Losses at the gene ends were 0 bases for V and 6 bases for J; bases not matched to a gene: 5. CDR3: CASSVGGTAYEKLFF. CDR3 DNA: TGTGCCAGCAGCGTAGGGGGGACAGCATATGAAAAACTGTTTTTT.

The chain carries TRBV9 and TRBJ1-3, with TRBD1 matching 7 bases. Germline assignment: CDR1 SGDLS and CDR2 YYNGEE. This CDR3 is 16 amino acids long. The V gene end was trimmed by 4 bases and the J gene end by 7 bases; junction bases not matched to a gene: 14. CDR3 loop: CASSSGQAPDPNTIYF. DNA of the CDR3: TGTGCCAGCAGCTCTGGACAGGCCCCCGATCCGAACACCATATATTTT.

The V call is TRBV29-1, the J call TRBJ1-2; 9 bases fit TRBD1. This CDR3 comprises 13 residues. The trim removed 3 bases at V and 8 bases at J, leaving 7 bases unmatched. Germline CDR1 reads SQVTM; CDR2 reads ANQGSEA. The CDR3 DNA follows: TGCAGCGTTGAGGGGACAGGGATCGGGGGCTACACCTTC. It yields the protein CSVEGTGIGGYTF.

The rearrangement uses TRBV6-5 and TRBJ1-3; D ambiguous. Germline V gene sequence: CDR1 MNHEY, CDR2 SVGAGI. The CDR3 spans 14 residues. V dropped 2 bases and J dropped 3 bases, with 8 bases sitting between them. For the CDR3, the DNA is TGTGCCAGCAGTTACGGTCGGAGTGGAAACACCATATATTTT. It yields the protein CASSYGRSGNTIYF.

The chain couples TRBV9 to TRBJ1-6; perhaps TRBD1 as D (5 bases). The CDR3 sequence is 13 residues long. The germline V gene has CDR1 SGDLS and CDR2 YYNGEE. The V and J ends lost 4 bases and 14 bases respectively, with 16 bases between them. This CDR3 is CASSPRREGTLHF. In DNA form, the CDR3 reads TGTGCCAGCAGCCCAAGGAGGGAGGGGACCCTCCACTTT.

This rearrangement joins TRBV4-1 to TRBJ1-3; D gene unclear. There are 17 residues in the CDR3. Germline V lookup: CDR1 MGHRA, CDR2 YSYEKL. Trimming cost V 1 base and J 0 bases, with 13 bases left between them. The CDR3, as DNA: TGCGCCAGCAGCCAAGTAACGAGGTTATTCTCTGGAAACACCATATATTTT. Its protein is CASSQVTRLFSGNTIYF.

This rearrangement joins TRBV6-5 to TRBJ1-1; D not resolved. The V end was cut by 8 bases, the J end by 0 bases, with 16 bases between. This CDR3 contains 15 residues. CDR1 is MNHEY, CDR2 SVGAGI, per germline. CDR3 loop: CASLRREDLNTEAFF. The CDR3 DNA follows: TGTGCCAGCTTACGAAGAGAGGACTTGAACACTGAAGCTTTCTTT.

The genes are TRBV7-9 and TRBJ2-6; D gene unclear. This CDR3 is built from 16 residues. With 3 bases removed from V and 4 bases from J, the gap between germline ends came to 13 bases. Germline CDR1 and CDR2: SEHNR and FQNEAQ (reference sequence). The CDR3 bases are TGTGCCAGCAGCTTGAGCCCAGGTACGGGGGCCAACGTCCTGACTTTC. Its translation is CASSLSPGTGANVLTF.

CDR3 residues: CASRGPTGQGNEQYF. CDR3 nucleotide sequence: TGTGCCAGCAGAGGTCCTACAGGGCAGGGAAACGAGCAGTACTTC. The V call is TRBV2, the J call TRBJ2-7, with a possible D match to TRBD1 (6 bases). Germline V gene lookup returns CDR1 SNHLY and CDR2 FYNNEI. The length of the CDR3 is 15 residues. Trimming cost V 6 bases and J 5 bases, with 20 bases left between them.

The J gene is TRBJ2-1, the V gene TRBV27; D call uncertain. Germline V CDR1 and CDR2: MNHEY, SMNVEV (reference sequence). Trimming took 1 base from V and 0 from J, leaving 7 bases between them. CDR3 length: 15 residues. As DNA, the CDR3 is TGTGCCAGCAGTTTATGGAAAAGCTCCTACAATGAGCAGTTCTTC. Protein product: CASSLWKSSYNEQFF.

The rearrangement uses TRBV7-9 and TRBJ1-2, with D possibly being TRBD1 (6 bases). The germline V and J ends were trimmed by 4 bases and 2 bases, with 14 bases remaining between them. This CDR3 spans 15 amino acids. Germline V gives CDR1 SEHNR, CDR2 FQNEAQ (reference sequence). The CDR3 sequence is CASSSQGRSNYGYTF. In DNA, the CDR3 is TGTGCCAGCAGCTCTCAGGGGCGGTCGAACTATGGCTACACCTTC.

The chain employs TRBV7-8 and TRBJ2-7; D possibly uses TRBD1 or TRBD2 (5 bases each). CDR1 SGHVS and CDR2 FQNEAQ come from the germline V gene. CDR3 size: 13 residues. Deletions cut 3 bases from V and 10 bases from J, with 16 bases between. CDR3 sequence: CASSLGTGTYQYF. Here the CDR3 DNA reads TGTGCCAGCAGCTTGGGGACGGGAACCTACCAGTACTTC.

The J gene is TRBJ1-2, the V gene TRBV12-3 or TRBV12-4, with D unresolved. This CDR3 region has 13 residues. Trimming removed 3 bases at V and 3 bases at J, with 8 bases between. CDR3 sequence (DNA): TGTGCCAGCAGTTTTGACAACCACTATGGCTACACCTTC. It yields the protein CASSFDNHYGYTF.

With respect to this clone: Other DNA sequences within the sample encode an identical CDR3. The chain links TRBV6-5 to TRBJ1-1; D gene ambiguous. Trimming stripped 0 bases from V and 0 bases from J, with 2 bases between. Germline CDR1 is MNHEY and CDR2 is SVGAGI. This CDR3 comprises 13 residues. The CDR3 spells CASSYSLNTEAFF. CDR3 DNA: TGTGCCAGCAGTTACTCCCTGAACACTGAAGCTTTCTTT.

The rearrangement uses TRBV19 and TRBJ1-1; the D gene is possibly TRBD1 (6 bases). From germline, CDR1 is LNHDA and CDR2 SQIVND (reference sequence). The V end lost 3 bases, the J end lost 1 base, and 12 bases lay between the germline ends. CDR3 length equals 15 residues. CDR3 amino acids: CASSILGTPNTEAFF. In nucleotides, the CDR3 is TGTGCCAGTAGTATTTTGGGGACACCGAACACTGAAGCTTTCTTT.

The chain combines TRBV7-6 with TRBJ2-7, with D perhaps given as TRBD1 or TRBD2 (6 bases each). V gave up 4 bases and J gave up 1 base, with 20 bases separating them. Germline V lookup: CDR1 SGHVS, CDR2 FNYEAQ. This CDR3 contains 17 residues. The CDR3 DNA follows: TGTGCCAGCAGCTCAACCCTTTGGGGGGACAAGTCCTACGAGCAGTACTTC. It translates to CASSSTLWGDKSYEQYF.

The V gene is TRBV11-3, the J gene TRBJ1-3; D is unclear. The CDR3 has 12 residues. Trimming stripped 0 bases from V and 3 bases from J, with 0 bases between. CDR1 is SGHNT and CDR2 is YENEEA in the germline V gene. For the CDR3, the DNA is TGTGCCAGCAGCTTAGATGGAAACACCATATATTTT. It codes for CASSLDGNTIYF.

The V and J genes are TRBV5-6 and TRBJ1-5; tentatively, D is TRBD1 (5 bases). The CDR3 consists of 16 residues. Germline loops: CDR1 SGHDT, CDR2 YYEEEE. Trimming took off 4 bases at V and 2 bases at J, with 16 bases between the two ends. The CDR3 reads CASSRTRVLGNQPQHF. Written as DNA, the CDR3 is TGTGCCAGCAGCCGGACCAGGGTGCTCGGCAATCAGCCCCAGCATTTT.

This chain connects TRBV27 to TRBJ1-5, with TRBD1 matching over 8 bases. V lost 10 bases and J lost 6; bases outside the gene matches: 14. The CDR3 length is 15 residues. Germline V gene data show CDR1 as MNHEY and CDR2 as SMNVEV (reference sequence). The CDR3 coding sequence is TGTGCCACCCAGCAACAGGGGGAAAGGAGTCAGCCCCAGCATTTT. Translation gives CATQQQGERSQPQHF.